The sequence of this T cell receptor beta chain was determined in a study of cytomegalovirus exposure and HLA in healthy donors. The CDR3 totals 14 residues. Germline V CDR1 and CDR2: SGHTA, FQGNSA. V gave up 2 bases and J gave up 2 bases, with 10 bases separating them. A few counts support this clone. Primers included in the PCR were 60 Vbeta and 13 Jbeta primers. The assay was immunoSEQ multiplex PCR, and TCRdb's table has in-frame clones only and misses some. The table lists about 150,000 clones, approximately 80% of them singletons, with over 5% in the top ten. This rearrangement joins TRBV7-2 to TRBJ2-7; D perhaps matches TRBD2 (5 bases). The specimen sequenced was PBMCs. The receptor was isolated from a woman aged 40 to 50 in good health and CMV-seropositive. In DNA form, the CDR3 reads TGTGCCAGCAGCTTATCCGGACTGACCTACGAGCAGTACTTC. Protein product: CASSLSGLTYEQYF.